The source of this TCR beta chain is a study of T cells in Graves' hyperthyroidism and ophthalmopathy. As for the study in general: Any treatment followed the collection of peripheral blood at initial diagnosis.

This clonotype was found many times. From RNA transcripts, TCR beta CDR3 regions were amplified. Carried out on the TCR CDR3, a first-round RT-PCR used the HTBI primer set. MiXCR, run by TCRdb on the multiplex PCR reads, gives a single entry per CDR3 protein. The sample lists roughly 530,000 distinct CDR3 sequences, roughly a sixth occurring once. Disease lasting under 3 months, a NOSPECS grade of at least 4, and a Clinical Activity Score of at least 3 were features of the ophthalmopathy patients. This CDR3 region has 16 residues. The germline CDR1 and CDR2 sequences are SGHTA and FQGNSA. V trimming: 4 bases; J trimming: 0 bases; junction bases outside the gene matches: 5.

The chain recombines TRBV7-2 with TRBJ2-7, with 11 nucleotides matching TRBD2. Source material: blood. This TCR came from a woman younger than 30 with Graves' ophthalmopathy. The CDR3 sequence: CASSSLAGGLSYEQYF. In DNA form, the CDR3 reads TGTGCCAGCAGCTCCCTAGCGGGAGGACTCTCCTACGAGCAGTACTTC.